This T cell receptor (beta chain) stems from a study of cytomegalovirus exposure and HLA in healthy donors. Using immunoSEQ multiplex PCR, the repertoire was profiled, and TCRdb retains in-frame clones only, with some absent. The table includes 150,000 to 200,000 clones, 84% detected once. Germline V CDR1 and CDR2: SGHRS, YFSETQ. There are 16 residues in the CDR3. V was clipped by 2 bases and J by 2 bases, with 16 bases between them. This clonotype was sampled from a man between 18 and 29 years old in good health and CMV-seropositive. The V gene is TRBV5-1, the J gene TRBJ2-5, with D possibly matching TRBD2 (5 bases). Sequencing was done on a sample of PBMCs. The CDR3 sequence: CASSLGDTGWQETQYF. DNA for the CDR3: TGCGCCAGCAGCTTAGGAGATACGGGATGGCAAGAGACCCAGTACTTC.